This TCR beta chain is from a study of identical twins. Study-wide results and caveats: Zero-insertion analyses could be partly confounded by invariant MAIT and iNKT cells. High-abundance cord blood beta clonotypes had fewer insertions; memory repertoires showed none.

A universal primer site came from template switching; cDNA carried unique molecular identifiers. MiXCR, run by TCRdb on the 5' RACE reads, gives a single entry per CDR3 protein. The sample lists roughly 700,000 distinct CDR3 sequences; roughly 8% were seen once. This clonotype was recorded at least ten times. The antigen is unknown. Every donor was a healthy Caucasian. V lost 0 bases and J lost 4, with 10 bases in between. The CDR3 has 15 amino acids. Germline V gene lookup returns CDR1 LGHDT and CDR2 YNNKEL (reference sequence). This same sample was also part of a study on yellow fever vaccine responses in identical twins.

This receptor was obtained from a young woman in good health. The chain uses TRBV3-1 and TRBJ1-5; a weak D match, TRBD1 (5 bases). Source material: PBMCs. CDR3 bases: TGTGCCAGCAGCCAAGATTTGACAGCAAATCAGCCCCAGCATTTT. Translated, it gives CASSQDLTANQPQHF.